The sequence of this T cell receptor (beta chain) was determined in a study of memory CD4+ T cells and cytomegalovirus serostatus. Study details: This sample comes from healthy Belgian adults, eight to ten CMV seropositive, 20 to 25 seronegative. Notes on the study in general: Repertoires predicted CMV serostatus with median bootstrapped AUC of about 0.96. About two fifths of the roughly 150 known CMV-associated TCRbeta sequences appeared in CD4+ memory.

The sort gate was single viable CD3+CD4+CD8-CD45RO+ cells for memory CD4+ T cells. In the authors' workflow: After removing out-of-frame reads, approximately 2 million distinct TCRbeta sequences remained. TCRdb's table, derived via immunoSEQ multiplex PCR, lists solely in-frame clones and lacks some. V and J calls and clone size are those listed in that table; D and trimming were worked out from the DNA. The sample lists tens of thousands of clones, around 78% occurring once. A few counts support this clone. Antigen unknown. The TCR sequence derives from an adult in good health and CMV-seronegative. Sequences were obtained from memory CD4+ T cells from blood.

The CDR3 region is CASSLTTGSNYGYTF. CDR3 sequence (DNA): TGTGCCAGCAGTTTAACCACAGGGTCGAACTATGGCTACACCTTC. The rearrangement uses TRBV28 and TRBJ1-2, with a tentative D call TRBD1 (6 bases). The V end lost 2 bases, the J end lost 2 bases, and 12 bases lay between the germline ends. The CDR3 spans 15 residues. Per the germline V gene, CDR1 is MDHEN and CDR2 is SYDVKM.